The 18 T cell receptor beta chains below come from one sample, sequenced in a study of blood T cell repertoires in COVID-19. Sequencing used immunoSEQ multiplex PCR; TCRdb keeps in-frame clones, though not all of them. The sample yields roughly 68,000 clones, 80% to 90% seen once. The sample taken for sequencing was peripheral blood. Receptors originate from a woman between 50 and 59 years old with active COVID-19.

This chain joins TRBV5-6 and TRBJ2-5; D might be TRBD2 (6 bases). CDR3 size: 14 residues. The V gene lost 2 bases and the J gene lost 3 bases, with 11 bases spanning the gap. Germline CDR1 SGHDT, CDR2 YYEEEE. The CDR3 DNA follows: TGTGCCAGCAGCTTTAGGGACTGGGAAGAGACCCAGTACTTC. Amino acid sequence: CASSFRDWEETQYF.

The V gene is TRBV24-1, the J gene TRBJ2-2, with TRBD1 matching 10 bases. Germline V CDR1 and CDR2: KGHDR, SFDVKD. The ends lost 4 bases at V and 4 bases at J; junction bases unmatched: 8. The length of the CDR3 is 17 residues. In nucleotides, the CDR3 is TGTGCCACCAGTGACTCCGGGACAGGGGAAACCACCGGGGAGCTGTTTTTT. Amino acids: CATSDSGTGETTGELFF.

The V gene is TRBV11-2, the J gene TRBJ2-1, with D perhaps TRBD2 (6 bases). The V gene's germline CDR1 is SGHAT and CDR2 FQNNGV. The CDR3 runs 15 residues. V lost 0 bases to trimming and J lost 4 bases, with 10 bases between them. The CDR3 sequence is CASSLDRGEYNEQFF. In nucleotides, the CDR3 is TGTGCCAGCAGCTTAGATCGCGGGGAATACAATGAGCAGTTCTTC.

The rearrangement joins TRBV28 to TRBJ2-5; 11 nucleotides align to TRBD2. From germline, CDR1 is MDHEN and CDR2 SYDVKM. The CDR3 is 16 amino acids. V trimming: 4 bases; J trimming: 6 bases; junction bases outside the gene matches: 10. The CDR3 nucleotides are TGTGCCAGCAGTTCCGCCGGACTAGCGGGTGCAAAGACCCAGTACTTC. It is translated as CASSSAGLAGAKTQYF.

This clone came up once. The genes are TRBV10-3 and TRBJ1-2; D not certain. Per the germline V gene, CDR1 is ENHRY and CDR2 is SYGVKD. Trimming stripped 4 bases from V and 2 bases from J, with 14 bases between. The CDR3 extends over 15 amino acids. The CDR3 reads CAISGGDGQNYGYTF. DNA of the CDR3: TGTGCCATCAGTGGCGGTGACGGCCAGAACTATGGCTACACCTTC.

A single count supports this clone. The rearrangement uses TRBV30 and TRBJ1-1; D perhaps matches TRBD1 (6 bases). The CDR3 extends over 16 amino acids. The V gene lost 0 bases and the J gene lost 1 base, with 15 bases spanning the gap. Germline V CDR1 and CDR2: GTSNPN, SVGIG (reference sequence). The DNA of the CDR3 is TGTGCCTGGAGTGTTTTTCCCCGGACAGCGAACACTGAAGCTTTCTTT. It translates to CAWSVFPRTANTEAFF.

The chain couples TRBV2 to TRBJ1-3; no reliable D call. V lost 4 bases and J 0 bases, leaving 10 bases between the germline ends. The CDR3 is 15 amino acids. From germline, CDR1 is SNHLY and CDR2 FYNNEI. The CDR3 reads CASSGQTNSGNTIYF. The CDR3 coding sequence is TGTGCCAGCAGTGGGCAGACAAACTCTGGAAACACCATATATTTT. The whole variable domain, remainder taken from reference TRBV2 and TRBJ1-3, is EPEVTQTPSHQVTQMGQEVILRCVPISNHLYFYWYRQILGQKVEFLVSFYNNEISEKSEIFDDQFSVERPDGSNFTLKIRSTKLEDSAMYFCASSGQTNSGNTIYFGEGSWLTVV.

The chain is built from TRBV11-2 and TRBJ2-7, with no clear D. Trimming cost V 6 bases and J 0 bases, with 12 bases left between them. This CDR3 is built from 14 residues. From germline, CDR1 is SGHAT and CDR2 FQNNGV. The CDR3 reads CASSPFESSYEQYF. The CDR3 DNA reads TGTGCCAGCAGTCCCTTCGAGAGCTCCTACGAGCAGTACTTC.

The chain recombines TRBV5-8 with TRBJ1-2; D is unclear. Germline V gene data show CDR1 as SGHTS and CDR2 as YDEGEE. This CDR3 comprises 8 residues. Trimming took off 9 bases at V and 6 bases at J, with 3 bases between the two ends. DNA of the CDR3: TGTGCCACGGATGGCTACACCTTC. This codes for CATDGYTF.

This chain connects TRBV7-6 to TRBJ2-1, with TRBD2 matching over 11 bases. The CDR3 consists of 15 residues. Germline trimming cut 0 bases from V and 10 bases from J; bases unmatched to any gene: 5. Germline V gene lookup returns CDR1 SGHVS and CDR2 FNYEAQ. As DNA, the CDR3 is TGTGCCAGCAGCTTAGCGCTACTAGCGGGGGAGGAGCAGTTCTTC. The encoded protein is CASSLALLAGEEQFF.

The chain employs TRBV9 and TRBJ2-2; 7 nucleotides match TRBD2. CDR1 is SGDLS, CDR2 YYNGEE, per germline. CDR3 length: 15 residues. V shed 2 bases and J 6 bases; nucleotides not matched to a gene: 7. In DNA, the CDR3 is TGTGCCAGCAGCGTCTTGGTGGGAGGGGCCGGGGAGCTGTTTTTT. It translates to CASSVLVGGAGELFF.

The chain couples TRBV7-8 to TRBJ1-1; D is unresolved. The CDR3 totals 18 residues. With 1 base removed from V and 0 bases from J, the gap between germline ends came to 18 bases. The germline V gene has CDR1 SGHVS and CDR2 FQNEAQ. The CDR3 DNA reads TGTGCCAGCAGCTTAGACCACAGACCGACGGGAATGAACACTGAAGCTTTCTTT. This codes for CASSLDHRPTGMNTEAFF.

The rearrangement joins TRBV15 to TRBJ2-1; D unclear. Germline loops: CDR1 LNHNV, CDR2 YYDKDF (reference sequence). Trimming stripped 0 bases from V and 7 bases from J, with 16 bases between. The CDR3 spans 16 residues. CDR3: CATSRDNPRLGNEQFF. The DNA for the CDR3 is TGTGCCACCAGCAGAGATAACCCCCGGCTAGGAAATGAGCAGTTCTTC.

This chain uses TRBV6-2 or TRBV6-3 with TRBJ1-1, with 7 nucleotides matching TRBD1. The CDR3 extends over 18 amino acids. CDR1 MNHEY and CDR2 SVGEGT come from the germline V gene. V trimming: 5 bases; J trimming: 0 bases; junction bases outside the gene matches: 15. This chain's CDR3 is CASSPGDSFFQMNTEAFF. The CDR3 DNA reads as TGTGCCAGCAGTCCGGGGGACAGCTTCTTTCAAATGAACACTGAAGCTTTCTTT.

The genes are TRBV7-9 and TRBJ2-5; TRBD2 is a possible D gene (5 bases). Germline values: CDR1 SEHNR, CDR2 FQNEAQ (reference sequence). The length of the CDR3 is 14 residues. V gave up 2 bases and J gave up 1 base, with 8 bases separating them. In DNA, the CDR3 is TGTGCCAGCAGCTTAACGGGGAGCCAAGAGACCCAGTACTTC. This gives the protein CASSLTGSQETQYF.

The rearrangement joins TRBV18 to TRBJ1-4; 8 nucleotides agree with TRBD1. After removal of 4 bases from V and 5 bases from J, the junction contained 3 bases not matched to a gene. Germline V lookup: CDR1 KGHSH, CDR2 LQKENI. The CDR3 has 14 residues. CDR3 bases: TGTGCCAGCTCACGAGGACAGGGAAATGAAAAACTGTTTTTT. It codes for CASSRGQGNEKLFF.

The rearrangement joins TRBV28 to TRBJ1-2, with TRBD1 matching 7 bases. J gave up 4 bases and V 6 bases, and 8 bases lay outside the gene matches. CDR3 size: 14 residues. Germline V gives CDR1 MDHEN, CDR2 SYDVKM. The CDR3 loop reads CASRSGTAIYGYTF. CDR3 coding DNA: TGTGCCAGCAGGTCCGGGACAGCCATCTATGGCTACACCTTC.

The V gene is TRBV3-1 (or the pseudogene TRBV3-2), the J gene TRBJ2-7, with 9 bases fitting TRBD1. This CDR3 is built from 15 residues. Germline CDR1 is LGHDT and CDR2 is YNNKEL (reference sequence). V trimming: 5 bases; J trimming: 3 bases; junction bases outside the gene matches: 8. The CDR3 protein is CASSYPGQGFYEQYF. The CDR3 DNA sequence: TGTGCCAGCAGCTACCCCGGACAGGGGTTCTACGAGCAGTACTTC.